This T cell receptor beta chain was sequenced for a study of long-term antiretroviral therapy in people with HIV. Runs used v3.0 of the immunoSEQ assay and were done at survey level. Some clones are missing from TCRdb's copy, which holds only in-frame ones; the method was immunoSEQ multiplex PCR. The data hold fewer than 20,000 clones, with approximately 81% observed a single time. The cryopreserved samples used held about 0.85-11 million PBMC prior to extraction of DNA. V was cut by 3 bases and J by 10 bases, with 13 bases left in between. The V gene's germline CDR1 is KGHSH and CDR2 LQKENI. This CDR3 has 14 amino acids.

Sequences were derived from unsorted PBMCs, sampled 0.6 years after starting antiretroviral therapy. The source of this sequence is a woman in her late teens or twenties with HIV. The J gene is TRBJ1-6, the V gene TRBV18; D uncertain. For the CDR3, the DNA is TGTGCCAGCTCACCTTTACTACAGACCTCACCCCTCCACTTT. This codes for CASSPLLQTSPLHF. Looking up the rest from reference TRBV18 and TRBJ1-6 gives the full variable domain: NAGVMQNPRHLVRRRGQEARLRCSPMKGHSHVYWYRQLPEEGLKFMVYLQKENIIDESGMPKERFSAEFPKEGPSILRIQQVVRGDSAAYFCASSPLLQTSPLHFGNGTRLTVT.